This T cell receptor (beta chain) originates from a study of spatial heterogeneity in lung cancer. About the study: Sequencing covered available follow-up PBMC samples collected a median of about two years after resection. In raw reads, more than eight appearances on average were recorded for each unique TCR and UMI combination. General study points: At tumor resection, ubiquitous expanded TCRs were detected in blood more often than later.

This sample's time point: blood at routine non-recurrence follow-up after resection. Sequencing covered unsorted whole RNA taken from tumor, nontumor lung or frozen PBMC. CDR3 length: 16 residues. Losses at the gene ends were 7 bases for V and 5 bases for J; bases not matched to a gene: 16. This clonotype occurred many times. The antigen is not known. The study tagged each TCR cDNA molecule with a unique molecular identifier. TCRdb redid the calling of the 5' RACE reads with MiXCR, one entry per CDR3 protein. The sample yields about 120,000 distinct CDR3 sequences, approximately 12% seen once. This TCR was sampled from a male donor with early-stage non-small cell lung cancer. The rearrangement uses TRBV12-3 or TRBV12-4 and TRBJ2-5, with 7 positions matching TRBD2. This specimen was PBMCs, taken at follow-up. CDR3 DNA sequence: TGTGCCAGCAAGTCGGGCCCCAGCGGGGTAGGCGAGACCCAGTACTTC. Translated: CASKSGPSGVGETQYF.